This T cell receptor beta chain was sequenced for a study of shared clonotypes between healthy human individuals. About the study: Used for every donor were three CD4 naive, three CD4 memory, two CD8 naive and one CD8 memory plate.

Findings and limits, study-wide: In several donors, about 5% of naive CD4 clonotypes appeared in common.

This table comes from immunoSEQ multiplex PCR, and its TCRdb copy is limited to in-frame clones, with some not included. The sample records around 2,000,000 clones, just over 90% being singletons. For this clone: What it recognizes is unknown.

Naive CD8 cells lacked CD45RO and underwent positive selection for CCR7, leaving out terminally differentiated effector memory CD45RA+ cells. The clonotype originates from a man between 18 and 35 years old in good health. Some clones in this sample may be carry-over from other donors' samples. Sequenced material: naive CD8+ T cells from PBMCs.

The CDR3 region is CASREQGTNTEAFF. Written as DNA, the CDR3 is TGTGCCAGCAGAGAACAAGGGACAAACACTGAAGCTTTCTTT. This chain joins TRBV6-5 and TRBJ1-1, with D maybe TRBD1 (6 bases). This CDR3 is built from 14 residues. From germline, CDR1 is MNHEY and CDR2 SVGAGI. V dropped 6 bases and J dropped 2 bases, with 13 bases sitting between them.